These T cell receptor beta chains were read from a single sample in a study of blood T cell dynamics during melanoma immunotherapy. Method: immunoSEQ multiplex PCR; TCRdb's copy keeps in-frame clones and lacks some. This table has 8,500 to 14,000 clones, 83% appearing once. Source: blood, taken from a patient treated with checkpoint blockade. The receptor set was obtained from a human donor with melanoma. Both conserved end residues are part of each CDR3. Each record gives: CDR3 DNA, CDR3 protein, J gene, clone size, V gene, D gene. The D gene is left open where the match is weak. Some rows have no size entry. The others give once, few or many, or a class for an expanded clone.

TGTGCCAGCAGTCCAGGGGGAGTCGACACTGAAGCTTTCTTT,CASSPGGVDTEAFF,TRBJ1-1,-,TRBV11-3,TRBD1
TGTGCCAGCACCTCACAGCTGGGGGAGACCCAGTACTTC,CASTSQLGETQYF,TRBJ2-5,-,TRBV7-9,-
TGCGCCAGCAGCCCGACGGGGACAACGGAAAAACTGTTTTTT,CASSPTGTTEKLFF,TRBJ1-4,once,TRBV5-1,-
TGTGCCAGCAGTGTTAGGAGTCAACACACTGAAGCTTTCTTT,CASSVRSQHTEAFF,TRBJ1-1,-,TRBV2,-
TGTGCCAGCTCACGTTGGGACAGGGGGCGAGAGACCCAGTACTTC,CASSRWDRGRETQYF,TRBJ2-5,-,TRBV18,TRBD1
TGTGCCAGCAGTGACTACCCAGGCGGGGGGGGTGAAGCTTTCTTT,CASSDYPGGGGEAFF,TRBJ1-1,-,TRBV6-4,-
TGTGCCAGCTCACCATCTTACGGGGTAGACACTGAAGCTTTCTTT,CASSPSYGVDTEAFF,TRBJ1-1,few,TRBV18,-
TGTGCCAGCAGCCGCCGGATAGACAACACAGATACGCAGTATTTT,CASSRRIDNTDTQYF,TRBJ2-3,-,TRBV7-8,-
TGTGCCAGCAGTCCGGGACAGGGGGCCAGTGAAGCTTTCTTT,CASSPGQGASEAFF,TRBJ1-1,once,TRBV6-5,TRBD1
TGTGCCAGTAGTTCACAGGGGTTTGTGGCCAAAAACATTCAGTACTTC,CASSSQGFVAKNIQYF,TRBJ2-4,-,TRBV19,TRBD1
TGTGCCAGTAGTCCCCCGGGCGACAACGGCTACACCTTC,CASSPPGDNGYTF,TRBJ1-2,-,TRBV19,-